The 8 T cell receptor beta chains presented below share a single source sample, sequenced in a study of blood T cell repertoires in COVID-19. Some clones are missing from TCRdb's copy, which holds only in-frame ones; the method was immunoSEQ multiplex PCR. Of more than 70,000 clones in the sample, roughly 80% were seen once. The specimen was peripheral blood. The receptors come from a woman of 80 years or more with active or convalescent COVID-19.

The rearrangement links TRBV4-1 to TRBJ2-7; D perhaps matches TRBD1 (5 bases). Trimming took 3 bases from V and 5 from J, leaving 11 bases between them. Germline CDR1 and CDR2: MGHRA and YSYEKL. There are 13 residues in the CDR3. CDR3 amino acids: CASSQKTGHEQYF. CDR3 nucleotides: TGCGCCAGCAGCCAGAAAACAGGTCACGAGCAGTACTTC.

A word on this clone: A read error may produce the germline difference seen at one junction end. This rearrangement joins TRBV7-9 to TRBJ1-1; 7 bases match TRBD1. Germline V CDR1 and CDR2: SEHNR, FQNEAQ (reference sequence). The CDR3 contains 9 residues. This chain's CDR3 is CASSNNRGF. The DNA of the CDR3 is TGTGCCAGCAGCAATAACAGGGGATTT. Combining the CDR3 with reference TRBV7-9 and TRBJ1-1 gives the whole variable domain DTGVSQNPRHKITKRGQNVTFRCDPISEHNRLYWYRQTLGQGPEFLTYFQNEAQLEKSRLLSDRFSAERPKGSFSTLEIQRTEQGDSAMYLCASSNNRGFGQGTRLTVV.

This clone was detected a few times. V and J are TRBV28 and TRBJ2-3; D gene ambiguous. V was clipped by 3 bases and J by 1 base, with 8 bases between them. The V gene's germline CDR1 is MDHEN and CDR2 SYDVKM. The CDR3 contains 14 residues. The CDR3 DNA sequence: TGTGCCAGCAGTTTGCAGGATCGCACAGATACGCAGTATTTT. It encodes CASSLQDRTDTQYF.

The chain links TRBV6-5 to TRBJ2-1; D is uncertain. Between the trimmed V and J ends, which lost 6 bases and 0 bases, there was a span of 12 bases. Per the germline V gene, CDR1 is MNHEY and CDR2 is SVGAGI. The CDR3 runs 15 residues. CDR3 sequence (DNA): TGTGCCAGCAGCCAACACACCCCCTCCTACAATGAGCAGTTCTTC. It codes for CASSQHTPSYNEQFF.

The rearrangement uses TRBV7-2 and TRBJ2-7, with a weak D call TRBD1 (5 bases). Trimming left V 5 bases short and J 3 bases short, with 17 bases between. Germline V CDR1 and CDR2: SGHTA, FQGNSA. There are 15 residues in the CDR3. In nucleotides, the CDR3 is TGTGCCAGCAGCCCCCGGACACCAGGGAACTACGAGCAGTACTTC. It specifies CASSPRTPGNYEQYF.

This chain uses TRBV3-1 (or the pseudogene TRBV3-2) with TRBJ1-1, with TRBD1 matching 9 bases. The V gene end was trimmed by 4 bases and the J gene end by 0 bases; junction bases not matched to a gene: 6. Germline V gene data show CDR1 as LGHDT and CDR2 as YNNKEL (reference sequence). This CDR3 has 16 residues. As DNA, the CDR3 is TGTGCCAGCAGCCTGGGGACAGGGACAATGAACACTGAAGCTTTCTTT. Its protein product is CASSLGTGTMNTEAFF.

This clone was detected a few times. The chain recombines TRBV24-1 with TRBJ2-7; 7 bases are a match to TRBD1. Germline V CDR1 and CDR2: KGHDR, SFDVKD. J gave up 2 bases and V 2 bases, and 5 bases lay outside the gene matches. The CDR3 sequence is 15 residues long. The DNA of the CDR3 is TGTGCCACCAGTGATTCGGGACAGATAACCTACGAGCAGTACTTC. It yields the protein CATSDSGQITYEQYF.

V gene TRBV6-4 combines with J gene TRBJ1-2; D is unresolved. V was pared by 5 bases and J by 9 bases, with 10 bases between. The V gene's germline CDR1 is MRHNA and CDR2 SNTAGT. The CDR3 has 11 amino acids. The CDR3 sequence: CASSSYNRYTF. The CDR3 DNA reads TGTGCCAGCAGTTCCTATAACCGCTACACCTTC.